These 9 T cell receptor beta chains share one sample of origin, sequenced in a study of beta chain features in type 1 diabetes. General study findings and limits: Moderately but significantly shorter TCRB CDR3s were found in Type 1 diabetes patients in all four CD4+ subsets.

Since all of the isolated RNA was reverse transcribed, expressed TCRB transcripts were what got sequenced. TCRdb keeps only in-frame clones here, not all; method: immunoSEQ multiplex PCR. The sample records over 600,000 clones, 12% being singletons. These TCRs are of unknown antigen specificity. The material sequenced was naive CD4+ T cells from blood. Every receptor here comes from a man aged 25 to 45 with type 1 diabetes.

V gene TRBV2 combines with J gene TRBJ2-5; 7 nucleotides agree with TRBD1. After removal of 7 bases from V and 3 bases from J, the junction contained 5 bases not matched to a gene. Germline-derived CDR1 and CDR2 are SNHLY and FYNNEI. This CDR3 comprises 13 residues. Here the CDR3 DNA reads TGTGCCAGCACCAAAGACAGGGAAGAGACCCAGTACTTC. Protein sequence: CASTKDREETQYF.

This clone turned up a few times. This chain links TRBV29-1 with TRBJ1-2; no firm D call. Trimming took 4 bases from V and 3 from J, leaving 15 bases between them. This CDR3 has 14 residues. Germline assignment: CDR1 SQVTM and CDR2 ANQGSEA. The CDR3 here is CSVVGGFPHYGYTF. CDR3 nucleotide sequence: TGCAGCGTTGTTGGAGGGTTCCCGCACTATGGCTACACCTTC. Drawing the rest from reference TRBV29-1 and TRBJ1-2, the complete variable domain is SAVISQKPSRDICQRGTSLTIQCQVDSQVTMMFWYRQQPGQSLTLIATANQGSEATYESGFVIDKFPISRPNLTFSTLTVSNMSPEDSSIYLCSVVGGFPHYGYTFGSGTRLTVV.

This CDR3 is CASSTDTVETQYF. Here the CDR3 DNA reads TGCGCCAGCAGCACGGACACCGTTGAGACCCAGTACTTC. V is TRBV5-1 and J is TRBJ2-5, with D possibly TRBD1 on 5 matching bases. Germline V gives CDR1 SGHRS, CDR2 YFSETQ. The germline V and J ends were trimmed by 4 bases and 5 bases, with 12 bases remaining between them. The CDR3 is 13 residues long.

Notes on this clone: This sample includes further DNA sequences coding for the same CDR3. Here the CDR3 reads CASSSLGGYTF. The CDR3 coding sequence is TGTGCCAGCAGCTCCTTGGGTGGCTACACCTTC. The V and J genes are TRBV7-9 and TRBJ1-2; D unclear. V lost 4 bases and J lost 7, with 7 bases in between. The germline V gene has CDR1 SEHNR and CDR2 FQNEAQ (reference sequence). The CDR3 is made up of 11 amino acids. Looking up the rest from reference TRBV7-9 and TRBJ1-2 gives the full variable domain: DTGVSQNPRHKITKRGQNVTFRCDPISEHNRLYWYRQTLGQGPEFLTYFQNEAQLEKSRLLSDRFSAERPKGSFSTLEIQRTEQGDSAMYLCASSSLGGYTFGSGTRLTVV.

The chain employs TRBV4-3 and TRBJ1-3; D is uncertain. V dropped 0 bases and J dropped 3 bases, with 12 bases sitting between them. The CDR3 runs to 16 residues. Germline loops: CDR1 LGHNA, CDR2 YSLEER. In nucleotides, the CDR3 is TGCGCCAGCAGCCAAGATGGTGGACGGGTTGGAAACACCATATATTTT. This codes for CASSQDGGRVGNTIYF.

The chain couples TRBV7-2 to TRBJ1-6; D gene uncertain. V was cut by 3 bases and J by 6 bases, with 6 bases left in between. The CDR3 covers 13 residues. Germline V gene data show CDR1 as SGHTA and CDR2 as FQGNSA. Here the CDR3 DNA reads TGTGCCAGCAGCTTTTCGGGTAATTCACCCCTCCACTTT. Encoded protein: CASSFSGNSPLHF. Filled out from reference TRBV7-2 and TRBJ1-6, the complete variable domain reads GAGVSQSPSNKVTEKGKDVELRCDPISGHTALYWYRQSLGQGLEFLIYFQGNSAPDKSGLPSDRFSAERTGGSVSTLTIQRTQQEDSAVYLCASSFSGNSPLHFGNGTRLTVT.

This sequence joins TRBV15 and TRBJ1-5; D is unclear. V shed 0 bases and J shed 0 bases, with 9 bases lying between them. The CDR3 totals 16 residues. CDR1 is LNHNV and CDR2 is YYDKDF in the germline V gene (reference sequence). CDR3 DNA sequence: TGTGCCACCAGCAGAGATCGCGGTTATAGCAATCAGCCCCAGCATTTT. This codes for CATSRDRGYSNQPQHF. Complete variable domain (other parts from reference TRBV15 and TRBJ1-5): DAMVIQNPRYQVTQFGKPVTLSCSQTLNHNVMYWYQQKSSQAPKLLFHYYDKDFNNEADTPDNFQSRRPNTSFCFLDIRSPGLGDTAMYLCATSRDRGYSNQPQHFGDGTRLSIL.

This clone was seen a few times. The chain has TRBV28 and TRBJ1-2; TRBD1 matches 7 bases. Losses at the gene ends were 6 bases for V and 3 bases for J; bases not matched to a gene: 10. The CDR3 runs 15 residues. Germline lookup yields CDR1 MDHEN and CDR2 SYDVKM. Here the CDR3 reads CASRNPGTAYYGYTF. Here the CDR3 DNA reads TGTGCCAGCAGAAACCCCGGGACAGCCTACTATGGCTACACCTTC.

This chain links TRBV21-1 with TRBJ1-1. TRBV21-1 represents a pseudogene. The CDR3 has 15 residues. The CDR3 reads CASSSRPGVNTEAFF. CDR3 nucleotide sequence: TGTGCCAGCAGCTCCCGACCGGGGGTGAACACTGAAGCTTTCTTT.